This entry is about one TCR beta chain. This clone showed up just a few times. Its antigen remains unidentified. The record has no base qualities; no much larger clone is one base away. The data stem from a study of cytomegalovirus exposure and HLA in healthy donors (dated by TCRdb to 2016 to 2017). Regarding the research as a whole: An earlier analysis of some 550 of the donors reported 250 to 300 Gb of sequence data and roughly 100 million unique TCR beta sequences from about 200 million T cells. An early release that covered more than 550 HLA-typed donors contained approximately 300 gigabases of sequencing data and 65 million to 100 million unique TCR sequences. Of the 398 genotyped donors, 81% were placed in the genetic ancestry cluster associated with self-reported Caucasian donors. The aim of the study was to test whether cataloging public T cell receptors could identify signatures of past pathogen exposure. The T cell repertoires of some 670 subjects were profiled by immunosequencing and related to cytomegalovirus serostatus. Along with the roughly 710-subject first cohort, a separate validation cohort of roughly 110 different subjects was used. To predict cytomegalovirus infection status, the study brought together high-throughput TCR immunosequencing, statistical association of individual TCRs with disease status, and machine learning. In a later analysis, previously published TCR beta repertoires from 666 donors were re-analyzed and high-resolution HLA genotyping was added so that TCR occurrence patterns could be studied. Rather than using new phenotypic data, the later analysis identified candidate immune exposures from TCR beta sequences and from how often those sequences occurred across donors. To decide whether each TCR beta V gene segment behaved as functional or pseudogenic, an earlier analysis of nearly 600 of the donors relied on high-throughput TCR beta sequencing. Donor age, sex, ethnicity and CMV serostatus were collected together with the repertoire data. A later genetic analysis took genome-wide SNP genotypes for about three fifths of the 666 donors and used that subset as a discovery cohort. Every repertoire in the discovery cohort had been generated on one and the same sequencing platform. Class I and class II HLA loci were covered by the typing at four-digit resolution. Typing coverage varied by locus: roughly 629-630 donors for A, B, C, DRB1 and DQB1; 500 to 550 for DQA1; about 590 for DPA1; 450 to 480 for DPB1. Five DR-DQ haplotypes were treated as single units for association and clustering because of strong linkage in the cohort. Across about 370 genotyped donors of the cohort, an average of about 220,000 unique TCR beta nucleotide sequences per donor were sequenced, and 15% to 20% of those sequences were non-productive. Overall study results and their limits: A few of the identified cytomegalovirus-associated TCR beta chains were confirmed in vitro to be specific for cytomegalovirus antigens. In a later analysis, HLA-associated TCR beta chains showed more clonal expansion and lower generation probabilities than non-associated chains that were equally common. The 87-base-pair reads could not distinguish some IMGT-functional V segments, including TRBV6-2 and TRBV6-3, so those segments were excluded. An earlier analysis of some 560 of the donors showed that most TCR beta V segments appeared in productive rearrangements either about 87% or about 30% of the time, which broadly matched IMGT annotations. Because HLA typing was unavailable for some donors at each locus, only the typed subset was used in association tests. The earlier analysis of approximately 560 of the donors excluded roughly 17 rarely observed V segments, including chromosome 9 orphons, because counts were too low. The authors suggested that the approach could potentially be generalized to other disease states and immunological phenotypes. CMV serostatus was the only immune exposure information available for the cohort. In a later analysis, about 16,000 TCR beta sequences were associated with specific HLA alleles at a false discovery rate of 0.05. In a later genetic analysis, fewer N-insertions in productive TCRs were reported among donors in an Asian-associated ancestry cluster than the approximately 670-donor mean. Only TCR beta chains were sequenced in this cohort, and the absence of alpha or paired-chain data limited detectable features. In both the original and validation cohorts, the classifier was reported to diagnose cytomegalovirus status with high specificity and sensitivity. Across donors, most TCR sequences were observed very rarely, whereas some public TCRs were present in many individuals. Presence/absence analyses assumed roughly uniform sequencing depth across donors, an assumption that may not hold. Linkage disequilibrium might explain the correlated functional status among segregating V segments, but an unknown experimental factor could not be excluded. A further reported finding was that TCR beta sequences accurately predicted the HLA-A and HLA-B alleles for most subjects in the first cohort. When HLA alleles, especially DR and DQ, strongly co-occurred, attributing TCR associations to individual alleles was difficult. The sequencing pipeline was judged likely to have produced a cluster of highly shared sequence variants as a technical artifact. A later analysis found that most CMV-associated TCR beta chains appeared HLA-restricted, with HLA associations seemingly driven largely by CMV exposure. In the study, around 160 TCR beta chains were listed as associated with cytomegalovirus. In a later analysis, TCR association rates were found to vary across HLA loci, with the most associated TCRs seen for DRB1 alleles and the fewest for HLA-C alleles. In a later analysis, several top co-occurrence clusters were reported to appear linked to parvovirus B19, influenza, CMV and Epstein-Barr virus. An association between a missense DCLRE1C variant and V-gene and J-gene trimming of TCR beta chains was found in a later genetic analysis and replicated in an independent cohort.

The CDR3 runs 13 residues from the cysteine to the phenylalanine. The CDR3 DNA has 39 bases and is translated from base 1. As encoded in the germline V gene (reference sequence), CDR1 is MNHNY while CDR2 is SVGAGI. Cut back by 8 bases and 8 bases, the V and J ends lie 16 bases apart. Library preparation employed the immunoSEQ multiplex PCR assay. For the multiplex PCR, a mixture combining 60 forward primers for TCR Vbeta segments and 13 reverse primers for TCR Jbeta segments was used. The CDR3 region of rearranged TCR beta genes was amplified from genomic DNA by a multiplex PCR assay. The Illumina HiSeq System was used to sequence the amplified TCR beta libraries as 87-base-pair reads. The source study handled its data this way. In a later analysis, 80 million or so unique TCR beta chains were counted across the roughly 670 repertoires, and roughly 11 million of these chains were shared by at least two donors. Raw reads were error-corrected and collapsed into unique sequences by a nearest-neighbor algorithm in which closely related sequences were merged to remove PCR and sequencing errors. To assign V, D and J gene segments, CDR3 sequences were aligned to IMGT reference sequences. Each retained sequence needed at least a six-nucleotide match to both a V gene segment and a J gene segment. A rearrangement was called productive if the CDR3 had no stop codons and remained in frame with V and J, and every other rearrangement was called non-productive. CDR3 was defined according to IMGT convention as the region running from the second conserved V-encoded cysteine to the conserved J-encoded phenylalanine. The earlier analysis of approximately 590 of the donors excluded any sequence lacking an unambiguous match to a single V gene segment. In an earlier analysis of several hundred of the donors, a V segment was called functional when productive rearrangements were above 56.7%, and segregating when the standard deviation between donors exceeded 5%. To diagnose cytomegalovirus status from the catalog of TCR beta chain sequences, a statistical classification framework was built. V and J gene assignment, in a later analysis, came from comparing TCR nucleotide sequences with IMGT/GENE-DB human TR gene sequences. A later analysis assigned CDR3 sequences and most-parsimonious VDJ recombination scenarios with the TCRdist pipeline. In a later analysis, each TCR beta chain was defined by its CDR3 amino acid sequence together with its V-gene family, and reads without a unique V-gene family were excluded. As a way to deal with suspected cross-contamination and a sequencing artifact, a later analysis dropped 640 or so nucleotide sequences that were highly shared and had low generation probability. In a later analysis, a clonal expansion index was calculated for each public chain from normalized within-repertoire ranks of inferred template counts. In a later analysis, generation probabilities were computed with a VDJ recombination model fitted to out-of-frame rearrangements, and the resulting probabilities were checked against IGoR. In a later analysis, TCR-TCR, TCR-HLA and TCR-CMV co-occurrence was scored with hypergeometric tests, and a repertoire-size bias correction was applied to TCR pairs. A later analysis estimated false discovery rates by permuting HLA or CMV assignments 20 times. In a later analysis, co-occurring TCRs were grouped using DBSCAN, and TCRdist sequence similarity was added for clustering within HLA-allele-positive subsets. Co-occurrence clustering excluded repertoires with fewer than 30,000 or more than 120,000 public chains, plus five with anomalous nucleotide sharing. TCRdb carries this immuneACCESS record with in-frame sequences only. Its versions omit some clonotypes, under half of them owing to an unresolved V gene in the studies checked, with the rest unexplained. V and J calls and clone size are as listed in that table; D and trimming were resolved from the DNA. The sample table shows around 220,000 clones, and less than 80% are seen once. The ten largest clones represent roughly 0.22% of the sample.

In total, around 600 healthy bone marrow donors made up the cohort. All cohort members were sampled while nominally healthy, although unrecorded immune exposures were likely present. The donor was CMV seronegative and was included in the group of several hundred seronegative cohort members. Every donor gave a peripheral blood sample, and the peripheral blood mononuclear cells from that sample were used for TCR beta sequencing. The Qiagen DNeasy Blood Extraction Kit was used to extract genomic DNA from the blood cell samples. The receptor comes from a girl aged 2 to 10 in good health and CMV-seronegative. Recombination connected TRBV6-6 to TRBJ1-3; the D gene cannot be resolved reliably. The sequencing input was PBMCs. The CDR3 protein sequence reads: CASPTRELDTIYF. At the DNA level, the sequence is TGTGCCAGCCCGACTCGGGAGCTGGACACCATATATTTT.